One sample yielded the 32 T cell receptor beta chains listed below, sequenced in a study of cytomegalovirus exposure and HLA in healthy donors. A multiplex PCR was run with 60 Vbeta primers and 13 Jbeta primers. The table came from immunoSEQ multiplex PCR; TCRdb's copy has only in-frame clones and leaves some out. Across 91,000 or so clones, the top ten clones capture 3.4% of the sample. Source material: PBMCs. Receptors originate from a woman in her twenties or thirties in good health and CMV-seronegative.

J is TRBJ2-5 and V is TRBV4-2; TRBD2 matches 7 bases. Germline CDR1 is LGHNA and CDR2 is YNFKEQ. V gave up 1 base and J gave up 2 bases; unmatched junction bases: 4. The CDR3 contains 15 residues. Written as DNA, the CDR3 is TGTGCCAGCAGCCAAGGTGGGGGGGAACAAGAGACCCAGTACTTC. Its protein product is CASSQGGGEQETQYF.

This rearrangement joins TRBV11-1 to TRBJ1-1; TRBD1 might be the D (6 bases). Trimming took off 1 base at V and 0 bases at J, with 12 bases between the two ends. CDR1 and CDR2 from the germline V gene are SGHAT and FQDESV (reference sequence). The CDR3 covers 16 residues. The CDR3: CASSLEATGLNTEAFF. The CDR3 bases are TGTGCCAGCAGCTTAGAAGCGACAGGCCTGAACACTGAAGCTTTCTTT.

The chain couples TRBV6-5 to TRBJ1-2; D is unclear. Deletions cut 5 bases from V and 4 bases from J, with 11 bases between. The CDR3 runs to 13 residues. Germline loops: CDR1 MNHEY, CDR2 SVGAGI. Written as DNA, the CDR3 is TGTGCCAGCAGTAAATCTAGTGCCTATGGCTACACCTTC. This codes for CASSKSSAYGYTF.

The genes are TRBV7-2 and TRBJ1-2; 7 bases line up with TRBD1. Germline-derived CDR1 and CDR2 are SGHTA and FQGNSA. The CDR3 is made up of 13 amino acids. J gave up 7 bases and V 3 bases, and 5 bases lay outside the gene matches. CDR3 coding DNA: TGTGCCAGCAGCTTCAGGGGGTGGGCTGGCTACACCTTC. Translating gives CASSFRGWAGYTF.

V usage is TRBV7-3 and J usage is TRBJ2-1; 9 bases align to TRBD2. The CDR3 totals 17 residues. From germline, CDR1 is SGHTA and CDR2 FQGTGA. Losses at the gene ends were 5 bases for V and 2 bases for J; bases not matched to a gene: 10. The CDR3 coding sequence is TGTGCCAGCAGCCGATACCGACTAGCGGTCCCCTACAATGAGCAGTTCTTC. It specifies CASSRYRLAVPYNEQFF.

The CDR3 DNA is TGTGCCAGCAGTGAAAACAGGGAGAACACCGGGGAGCTGTTTTTT. This encodes CASSENRENTGELFF. V is TRBV2 and J is TRBJ2-2; TRBD1 is a possible D gene (6 bases). This CDR3 is 15 amino acids long. V was trimmed by 2 bases and J by 1 base, leaving 8 bases between them. From germline, CDR1 is SNHLY and CDR2 FYNNEI.

The V gene is TRBV4-1, the J gene TRBJ1-3; unclear D gene. The V gene's germline CDR1 is MGHRA and CDR2 YSYEKL. V lost 0 bases and J lost 4, with 4 bases in between. CDR3 length: 13 amino acids. CDR3 coding DNA: TGCGCCAGCAGCCAAGACAGGGGAAACACCATATATTTT. Protein sequence: CASSQDRGNTIYF.

CDR3 region: CAIIQGDGNQPQHF. The CDR3, as DNA: TGCGCCATCATTCAGGGGGACGGCAATCAGCCCCAGCATTTT. V usage is TRBV10-1 and J usage is TRBJ1-5, with 7 positions matching TRBD1. The germline V gene encodes CDR1 WNHNN and CDR2 SYGVQD (reference sequence). This CDR3 comprises 14 residues. V was pared by 10 bases and J by 2 bases, with 8 bases of the junction left unmatched.

V and J are TRBV7-9 and TRBJ2-7, with TRBD1 matching 9 bases. The CDR3 runs to 14 residues. CDR1 is SEHNR, CDR2 FQNEAQ, per germline (reference sequence). Losses at the gene ends were 4 bases for V and 3 bases for J; bases not matched to a gene: 4. CDR3 in amino acids: CASSYPGQGYEQYF. DNA of the CDR3: TGTGCCAGCAGCTACCCGGGACAGGGCTACGAGCAGTACTTC. Supplemented by reference TRBV7-9 and TRBJ2-7, the full variable domain reads DTGVSQNPRHKITKRGQNVTFRCDPISEHNRLYWYRQTLGQGPEFLTYFQNEAQLEKSRLLSDRFSAERPKGSFSTLEIQRTEQGDSAMYLCASSYPGQGYEQYFGPGTRLTVT.

The chain recombines TRBV10-2 with TRBJ1-6, with D possibly being TRBD1 (6 bases). The CDR3 consists of 18 residues. Trimming took off 10 bases at V and 0 bases at J, with 22 bases between the two ends. Germline CDR1 and CDR2: WSHSY and SAAADI. The CDR3 loop reads CANHDRIIKSSYNSPLHF. The CDR3, as DNA: TGCGCCAACCACGACAGGATAATAAAGAGCTCCTATAATTCACCCCTCCACTTT.

V is TRBV6-6 and J is TRBJ1-1; maybe TRBD1 (5 bases). The CDR3 length is 13 residues. Germline assignment: CDR1 MNHNY and CDR2 SVGAGI (reference sequence). The V gene lost 2 bases and the J gene lost 4 bases, with 8 bases spanning the gap. The CDR3 sequence: CASSYGGITEAFF. Written as DNA, the CDR3 is TGTGCCAGCAGTTACGGGGGGATCACTGAAGCTTTCTTT.

The V gene is TRBV11-3, the J gene TRBJ2-1; D may be TRBD2 (6 bases). CDR3 size: 12 residues. Deletions cut 5 bases from V and 7 bases from J, with 9 bases between. Germline V CDR1 and CDR2: SGHNT, YENEEA. The DNA for the CDR3 is TGTGCCAGCAGCCTGACTAGGAATGAGCAGTTCTTC. Translated, it gives CASSLTRNEQFF. Looking up the rest from reference TRBV11-3 and TRBJ2-1 gives the full variable domain: EAGVVQSPRYKIIEKKQPVAFWCNPISGHNTLYWYLQNLGQGPELLIRYENEEAVDDSQLPKDRFSAERLKGVDSTLKIQPAELGDSAVYLCASSLTRNEQFFGPGTRLTVL.

The CDR3 region is CASSQGDGEGPNTEAFF. The CDR3 nucleotides read TGTGCCAGCAGCCAAGGGGACGGGGAGGGCCCGAACACTGAAGCTTTCTTT. This chain uses TRBV4-2 with TRBJ1-1; maybe TRBD1 (5 bases). The germline V gene encodes CDR1 LGHNA and CDR2 YNFKEQ. The V end lost 1 base, the J end lost 1 base, and 16 bases lay between the germline ends. The CDR3 loop spans 17 amino acids.

The chain joins TRBV9 to TRBJ1-2, with TRBD1 matching over 7 bases. CDR3 length equals 17 residues. V shed 4 bases, J shed 6 bases, and the junction held 18 bases outside the gene matches. CDR1 is SGDLS, CDR2 YYNGEE, per germline. CDR3 sequence (DNA): TGTGCCAGCAGCCCGAGGGCTTGGGGAGACAGGGCCGATGGCTACACCTTC. Translated: CASSPRAWGDRADGYTF.

This chain joins TRBV6-1 and TRBJ2-3, with 7 nucleotides matching TRBD1. Germline CDR1 MNHNS, CDR2 SASEGT. The CDR3 contains 14 residues. V was clipped by 6 bases and J by 2 bases; unmatched bases: 5. CDR3 loop: CASRTGVVTDTQYF. The CDR3 bases are TGTGCCAGCAGAACAGGGGTTGTCACAGATACGCAGTATTTT.

V usage is TRBV25-1 and J usage is TRBJ1-5; TRBD1 might be the D (6 bases). The CDR3 extends over 13 amino acids. V was trimmed by 1 base and J by 7 bases, leaving 8 bases between them. CDR1 MGHDK and CDR2 SYGVNS come from the germline V gene. CDR3 bases: TGTGCCAGCAGTGAATTCAGGGGACAGCCCCAGCATTTT. Its protein product is CASSEFRGQPQHF. Full variable domain (remainder filled in from reference TRBV25-1 and TRBJ1-5): EADIYQTPRYLVIGTGKKITLECSQTMGHDKMYWYQQDPGMELHLIHYSYGVNSTEKGDLSSESTVSRIRTEHFPLTLESARPSHTSQYLCASSEFRGQPQHFGDGTRLSIL.

The chain is built from TRBV18 and TRBJ1-1, with 7 bases matching TRBD1. The germline gives CDR1 KGHSH, CDR2 LQKENI. J lost 3 bases, V lost 3 bases, and 13 bases had no gene match. This CDR3 is 17 amino acids long. The CDR3 loop is CASSPPHRGGMDTEAFF. The CDR3 region has the DNA TGTGCCAGCTCACCCCCCCACAGGGGAGGTATGGACACTGAAGCTTTCTTT.

The chain uses TRBV10-2 and TRBJ1-5; D is ambiguous. Germline V gives CDR1 WSHSY, CDR2 SAAADI. Trimming cost V 2 bases and J 4 bases, with 6 bases left between them. The CDR3 is 13 residues long. CDR3 nucleotide sequence: TGCGCCAGCAGTGAGAGCGGGAATCAGCCCCAGCATTTT. The encoded protein is CASSESGNQPQHF.

The CDR3 DNA is TGTGCCAGCAGCTACACGGGAATCAATCAGCCCCAGCATTTT. This encodes CASSYTGINQPQHF. The genes are TRBV2 and TRBJ1-5; D is undetermined. Germline values: CDR1 SNHLY, CDR2 FYNNEI. The CDR3 contains 14 residues. The germline V and J ends were trimmed by 6 bases and 3 bases, with 12 bases remaining between them.

V and J are TRBV30 and TRBJ2-5; 8 positions agree with TRBD1. The CDR3 covers 17 residues. CDR1 GTSNPN and CDR2 SVGIG come from the germline V gene (reference sequence). V was pared by 2 bases and J by 5 bases, with 16 bases of the junction left unmatched. The chain's CDR3 is CAWSHPRTPAGGETQYF. The DNA of the CDR3 is TGTGCCTGGAGTCATCCCCGGACACCGGCAGGGGGCGAGACCCAGTACTTC.

This rearrangement joins TRBV2 to TRBJ2-5, with 11 bases lining up with TRBD2. The J call could be wrong; TRBJ2-7 is a better fit for the DNA end. The CDR3 length is 14 residues. From germline, CDR1 is SNHLY and CDR2 FYNNEI. Written as DNA, the CDR3 is TGTGCCAGCAGTGAGACTAGCGGGATCGACGAGCAGTACTTC. Translation: CASSETSGIDEQYF.

The genes are TRBV6-1 and TRBJ2-5; 7 nucleotides agree with TRBD1. Germline V gene sequence: CDR1 MNHNS, CDR2 SASEGT. Trimming at V came to 7 bases and at J to 4 bases, leaving 9 bases not matched to a gene. The CDR3 has 14 amino acids. CDR3 nucleotide sequence: TGTGCCAGCAATACAGGGGCTATCGGAGAGACCCAGTACTTC. Protein sequence: CASNTGAIGETQYF.

V and J are TRBV18 and TRBJ1-2; D perhaps matches TRBD1 (6 bases). Between the trimmed V and J ends, which lost 1 base and 4 bases, there was a span of 10 bases. This CDR3 is built from 14 residues. Germline assignment: CDR1 KGHSH and CDR2 LQKENI. DNA of the CDR3: TGTGCCAGCTCACCACAAACAGGGTCCTATGGCTACACCTTC. This sequence encodes CASSPQTGSYGYTF.

This rearrangement joins TRBV19 to TRBJ1-2; 9 bases match TRBD1. With V trimmed by 3 bases and J by 6 bases, 5 bases remained unmatched. The germline V gene encodes CDR1 LNHDA and CDR2 SQIVND (reference sequence). The CDR3 is 14 amino acids. This CDR3 reads CASSMGQGYDGYTF. CDR3 DNA sequence: TGTGCCAGTAGTATGGGACAGGGCTATGATGGCTACACCTTC. Looking up the rest from reference TRBV19 and TRBJ1-2 gives the full variable domain: DGGITQSPKYLFRKEGQNVTLSCEQNLNHDAMYWYRQDPGQGLRLIYYSQIVNDFQKGDIAEGYSVSREKKESFPLTVTSAQKNPTAFYLCASSMGQGYDGYTFGSGTRLTVV.

The V gene is TRBV18, the J gene TRBJ2-1; TRBD1 might be the D (6 bases). V was cut by 3 bases and J by 0 bases, with 9 bases left in between. The CDR3 is 15 residues long. Germline CDR1 and CDR2: KGHSH and LQKENI. The CDR3 is CASSPTGTSYNEQFF. The CDR3 coding sequence is TGTGCCAGCTCACCGACAGGAACCTCCTACAATGAGCAGTTCTTC. The variable domain in full, completed from reference TRBV18 and TRBJ2-1, reads NAGVMQNPRHLVRRRGQEARLRCSPMKGHSHVYWYRQLPEEGLKFMVYLQKENIIDESGMPKERFSAEFPKEGPSILRIQQVVRGDSAAYFCASSPTGTSYNEQFFGPGTRLTVL.

The gene calls are TRBV27 and TRBJ2-5; possible D gene TRBD1, 5 bases. With 7 bases removed from V and 7 bases from J, the gap between germline ends came to 10 bases. This CDR3 is 11 amino acids long. Looked up from germline, CDR1 is MNHEY and CDR2 is SMNVEV (reference sequence). In DNA, the CDR3 is TGTGCCAGCACCCAGGGCGGGACCCAGTACTTC. Its translation is CASTQGGTQYF.

The chain is built from TRBV6-5 and TRBJ2-7; TRBD1 might be the D (8 bases). Trimming cost V 7 bases and J 6 bases, with 16 bases left between them. CDR1 is MNHEY and CDR2 is SVGAGI in the germline V gene. The CDR3 is made up of 13 amino acids. The CDR3 region is CASTQHRGGEQYF. DNA of the CDR3: TGTGCCAGCACCCAGCACAGGGGGGGCGAGCAGTACTTC.

The CDR3 coding sequence is TGCGCCAGCAGTGACCCCAACAGGGATGAAGCTTTCTTT. Protein: CASSDPNRDEAFF. This rearrangement joins TRBV10-1 to TRBJ1-1; D possibly corresponds to TRBD1 (6 bases). Germline V gives CDR1 WNHNN, CDR2 SYGVQD (reference sequence). The ends were cut back, 3 bases at V and 7 bases at J, with 12 bases in the middle. The CDR3 has 13 amino acids.

V gene TRBV7-3 combines with J gene TRBJ2-6; TRBD1 matches 12 bases. The CDR3 totals 18 residues. With V trimmed by 2 bases and J by 2 bases, 4 bases remained unmatched. Germline assignment: CDR1 SGHTA and CDR2 FQGTGA. The CDR3 is CASSLSGTGGAGANVLTF. The CDR3 nucleotides read TGTGCCAGCAGCTTATCCGGGACAGGGGGCGCTGGGGCCAACGTCCTGACTTTC.

Here the CDR3 reads CASSEYTGTGYGYTF. The CDR3 DNA follows: TGTGCCAGCAGTGAATATACCGGGACAGGTTATGGCTACACCTTC. The V and J genes are TRBV25-1 and TRBJ1-2; 8 bases agree with TRBD1. Germline CDR1 is MGHDK and CDR2 is SYGVNS. The CDR3 loop spans 15 amino acids. The V segment lost 0 bases and the J segment 5 bases; nucleotides outside the gene matches: 5.

This rearrangement joins TRBV19 to TRBJ2-5; 8 nucleotides agree with TRBD2. The end of the DNA is better explained by TRBJ2-7, so the J call may be wrong. The CDR3 consists of 15 residues. From germline, CDR1 is LNHDA and CDR2 SQIVND (reference sequence). CDR3 sequence (DNA): TGTGCCAGTAGCTTTAGCGGGGAGAGCTCCTACGAGCAGTACTTC. Encoded protein: CASSFSGESSYEQYF.

The chain is built from TRBV10-3 and TRBJ2-5, with 8 positions matching TRBD2. Germline V gene lookup returns CDR1 ENHRY and CDR2 SYGVKD. The CDR3 length is 12 residues. With 8 bases clipped from V and 5 bases from J, the junction kept 4 bases outside the gene matches. CDR3 sequence reads: CAIPPSGETQYF. CDR3 nucleotide sequence: TGTGCCATCCCCCCTAGCGGGGAGACCCAGTACTTC.